The clone carrying this T cell receptor beta chain was observed a single time. The antigen is unknown. CDR3 size: 14 residues. Trimming at V came to 2 bases and at J to 4 bases, leaving 3 bases not matched to a gene. The germline CDR1 and CDR2 sequences are LGHNA and YSLEER. The data were taken from a study of cytomegalovirus exposure and HLA in healthy donors. Study results and caveats: Later work found that TCR association rates differed between HLA loci; DRB1 had the most and HLA-C the fewest.

The study ran its PCR with 60 Vbeta and 13 Jbeta primers. Method: immunoSEQ multiplex PCR; TCRdb's copy keeps in-frame clones and lacks some. Of some 130,000 clones in the sample, 75% to 90% are singletons; the top ten hold 1.5%. The gene calls are TRBV4-3 and TRBJ2-5; 8 bases are shared with TRBD1. Sequences were obtained from PBMCs. The origin of this receptor is a man aged 40-50 years in good health and CMV-seronegative. The CDR3 protein is CASSQWTGRETQYF. CDR3 sequence (DNA): TGCGCCAGCAGCCAATGGACAGGGCGAGAGACCCAGTACTTC.